These T cell receptor beta chains were read from a single sample in a study of Graves' ophthalmopathy and Graves' hyperthyroidism. TCRdb passed the multiplex PCR reads through MiXCR, listing each CDR3 protein once. In the table there are some 1.1 million distinct CDR3 sequences, less than 45% of which are singletons. The sequencing sample was made of peripheral blood or thyroid tissue (not recorded which). These receptor sequences come from an adult man with Graves' hyperthyroidism. CDR3s include the opening cysteine and the closing phenylalanine or tryptophan. A D gene is named only where the DNA matches it firmly. A clone size is listed for some rows: how often the clone was seen (once, few, many), or a class if it is expanded.

v_call,d_call,clone_size,j_call,cdr3_nt,cdr3_aa
TRBV29-1,TRBD1,few,TRBJ1-1,TGCAGCGTTGACGACAGGGACACTGAAGCTTTCTTT,CSVDDRDTEAFF
TRBV30,NA,NA,TRBJ1-5,TGTGCCTGGAGTCCTCAGCCGAATCAGCCCCAGCATTTT,CAWSPQPNQPQHF
TRBV20-1,NA,many,TRBJ1-1,TGCAGTGCTAAGACCCAGGGCCGGAACACTGAAGCTTTCTTT,CSAKTQGRNTEAFF
TRBV10-3,NA,few,TRBJ1-6,TGTGCCACAACACAGGGCCCGATTAATTCGCCCCTCCACTTT,CATTQGPINSPLHF
TRBV29-1,NA,many,TRBJ1-2,TGCAGCGTTGAAGATCGACAGAACTATGGCTACACCTTC,CSVEDRQNYGYTF
TRBV12-3/TRBV12-4,NA,NA,TRBJ1-6,TGTGCCAGCAGTTTAGAGGCGGGGGTTAATTCACCCCTCCACTTT,CASSLEAGVNSPLHF
TRBV5-1,NA,many,TRBJ2-7,TGCGCCAGCAGCCCCGGGGACGGATTATACGAGCAGTACTTC,CASSPGDGLYEQYF
TRBV12-3/TRBV12-4,NA,many,TRBJ1-6,TGTGCCAGCAGGGAGGGCTATAATTCACCCCTCCACTTT,CASREGYNSPLHF
TRBV7-8,NA,few,TRBJ1-1,TGTGCCAGCAGCTTTTTTTTGCTGGGCGAGAACACTGAAGCTTTCTTT,CASSFFLLGENTEAFF
TRBV29-1,NA,many,TRBJ2-7,TGCAGCGTTGAAGATGGGGGGACCTACGAGCAGTACTTC,CSVEDGGTYEQYF
TRBV14,NA,few,TRBJ2-5,TGTGCCAGCAGTCGCTATCTAGGAGGGGAAGAGACCCAGTACTTC,CASSRYLGGEETQYF
TRBV7-9,NA,many,TRBJ1-2,TGTGCCAGCAGTCCACCGAGTAACTATGGCTACACCTTC,CASSPPSNYGYTF
TRBV15,TRBD1,many,TRBJ1-2,TGTGCCACCAGCAGAGATGTAACAGGGGGCTCGGTTGGCTACACCTTC,CATSRDVTGGSVGYTF
TRBV7-9,NA,few,TRBJ2-7,TGTGCCAGCAGCTTACCGGGGAAAAACTACGAGCAGTACTTC,CASSLPGKNYEQYF
TRBV7-9,NA,NA,TRBJ2-5,TGTGCCAGCAGTTTATCGTCAGGGGGAGGAGAGACCCAGGACTTC,CASSLSSGGGETQDF
TRBV7-7,NA,NA,TRBJ2-2,TGTGCCAGCAGCCGGGATACGTTGGGGTCCGGGGAGCTGTTTTTT,CASSRDTLGSGELFF
TRBV5-5,NA,many,TRBJ1-4,TGTGCCAGCAGCTTGACCCGGACAGCGACGAATGAAAAACTGTTTTTT,CASSLTRTATNEKLFF
TRBV6-2/TRBV6-3,NA,many,TRBJ1-1,TGTGCCAGCAGTTACTTTCGGGAAGCTTTCTTT,CASSYFREAFF
TRBV27,TRBD2,NA,TRBJ2-7,TGTGCCAGCAGTTTATCCGCGGGCGGGGGGCCCTACGAGCAGTACTTC,CASSLSAGGGPYEQYF
TRBV7-2,NA,many,TRBJ2-5,TGTGCCAGCAGCCTTGTCACTAGGGGAGAGACCCAGTACTTC,CASSLVTRGETQYF